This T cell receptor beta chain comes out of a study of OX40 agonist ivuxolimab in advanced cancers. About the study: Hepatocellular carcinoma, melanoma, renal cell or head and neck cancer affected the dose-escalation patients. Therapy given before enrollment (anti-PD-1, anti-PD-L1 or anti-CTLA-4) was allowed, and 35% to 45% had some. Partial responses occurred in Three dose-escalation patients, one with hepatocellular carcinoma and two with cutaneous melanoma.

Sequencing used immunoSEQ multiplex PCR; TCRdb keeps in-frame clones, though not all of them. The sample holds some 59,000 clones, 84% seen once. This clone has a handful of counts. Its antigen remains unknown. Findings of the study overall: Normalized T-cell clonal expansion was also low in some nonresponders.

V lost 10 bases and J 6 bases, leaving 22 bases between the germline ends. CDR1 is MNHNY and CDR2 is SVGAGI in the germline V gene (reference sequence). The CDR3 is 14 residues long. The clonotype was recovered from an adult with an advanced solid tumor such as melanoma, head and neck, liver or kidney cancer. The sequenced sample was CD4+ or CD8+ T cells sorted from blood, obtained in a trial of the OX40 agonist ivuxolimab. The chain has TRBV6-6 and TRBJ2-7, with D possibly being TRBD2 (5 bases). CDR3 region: CATTAALSGVEQYF. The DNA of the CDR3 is TGTGCCACCACCGCAGCCCTATCCGGGGTCGAGCAGTACTTC.